This TCR beta chain was retrieved from a study of shared clonotypes between healthy human individuals. Study-wide findings and caveats: With few donors, the genetic and exposure-history diversity represented was limited.

Naive CD8 populations comprised CD45RO-negative cells positively selected for CCR7, excluding terminally differentiated effector memory CD45RA+ cells. This clone was seen just once. Its antigen is not known. The CDR3 runs to 16 residues. After removal of 6 bases from V and 4 bases from J, the junction contained 10 bases not matched to a gene. Germline V gene data show CDR1 as MNHEY and CDR2 as SMNVEV (reference sequence). Data came from immunoSEQ multiplex PCR; TCRdb stores just in-frame clones and leaves some out. This sample carries about 2,100,000 clones, 85% to 95% of them seen once, and the ten largest clones take roughly 1.7%.

V gene TRBV27 combines with J gene TRBJ2-2, with 8 bases lining up with TRBD2. The source of this sequence is a man aged 18 to 30 in good health. Some clones in this sample may be carry-over from other donors' samples. Sequencing was carried out using naive CD8+ T cells from PBMCs. In DNA form, the CDR3 reads TGTGCCAGCAGCTGGTCGGGACTAGATGGCACCGGGGAGCTGTTTTTT. Translation: CASSWSGLDGTGELFF.